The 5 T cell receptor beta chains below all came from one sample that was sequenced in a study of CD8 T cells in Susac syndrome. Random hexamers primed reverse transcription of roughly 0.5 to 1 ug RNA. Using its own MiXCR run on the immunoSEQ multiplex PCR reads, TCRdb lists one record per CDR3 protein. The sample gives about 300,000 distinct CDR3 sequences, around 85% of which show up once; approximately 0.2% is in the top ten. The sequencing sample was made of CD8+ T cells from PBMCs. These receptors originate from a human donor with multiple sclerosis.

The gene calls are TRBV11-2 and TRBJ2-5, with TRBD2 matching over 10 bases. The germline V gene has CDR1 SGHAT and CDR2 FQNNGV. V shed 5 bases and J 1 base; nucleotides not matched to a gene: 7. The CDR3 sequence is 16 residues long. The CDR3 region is CASSLGLAVTQETQYF. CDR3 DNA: TGTGCCAGCAGCCTAGGACTAGCGGTAACCCAAGAGACCCAGTACTTC.

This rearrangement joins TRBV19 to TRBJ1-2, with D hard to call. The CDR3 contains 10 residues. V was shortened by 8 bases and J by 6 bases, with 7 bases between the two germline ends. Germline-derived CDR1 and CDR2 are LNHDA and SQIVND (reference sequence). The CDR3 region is CASRYDGYTF. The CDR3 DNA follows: TGTGCCAGTCGCTACGATGGCTACACCTTC. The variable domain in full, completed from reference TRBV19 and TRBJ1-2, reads DGGITQSPKYLFRKEGQNVTLSCEQNLNHDAMYWYRQDPGQGLRLIYYSQIVNDFQKGDIAEGYSVSREKKESFPLTVTSAQKNPTAFYLCASRYDGYTFGSGTRLTVV.

The CDR3 DNA is TGCGCCAGCAGTGATTTCAGGTACAATGAGCAGTTCTTC. Its translation is CASSDFRYNEQFF. This chain links TRBV10-2 with TRBJ2-1, with unresolved D. CDR1 and CDR2 from the germline V gene are WSHSY and SAAADI. The CDR3 extends over 13 amino acids. The V end lost 3 bases, the J end lost 4 bases, and 7 bases lay between the germline ends.

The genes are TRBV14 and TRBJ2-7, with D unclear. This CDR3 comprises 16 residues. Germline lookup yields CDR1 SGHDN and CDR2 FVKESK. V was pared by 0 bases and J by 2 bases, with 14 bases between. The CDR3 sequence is CASSQENWFRAYEQYF. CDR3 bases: TGTGCCAGCAGCCAAGAAAATTGGTTCAGAGCCTACGAGCAGTACTTC.

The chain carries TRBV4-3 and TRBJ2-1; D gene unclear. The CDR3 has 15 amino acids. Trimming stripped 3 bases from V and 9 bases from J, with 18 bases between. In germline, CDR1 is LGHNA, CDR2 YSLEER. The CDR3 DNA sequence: TGCGCCAGCAGCCACCCCCTGGGTGCGGTACGTGAGCAGTTCTTC. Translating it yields CASSHPLGAVREQFF.